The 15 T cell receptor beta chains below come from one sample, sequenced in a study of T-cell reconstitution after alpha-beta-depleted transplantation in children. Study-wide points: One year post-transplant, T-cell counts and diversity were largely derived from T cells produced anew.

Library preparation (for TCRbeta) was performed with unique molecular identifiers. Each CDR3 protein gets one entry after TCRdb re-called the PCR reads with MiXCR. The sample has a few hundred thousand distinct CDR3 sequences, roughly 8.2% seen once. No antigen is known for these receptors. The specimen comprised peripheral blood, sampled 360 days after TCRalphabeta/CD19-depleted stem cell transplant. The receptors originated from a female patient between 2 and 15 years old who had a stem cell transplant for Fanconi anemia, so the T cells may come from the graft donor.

The CDR3 bases are TGTGCCAGCAGCGAGAGAATGGGGACAGGGTTTTACAATGAGCAGTTCTTC. It specifies CASSERMGTGFYNEQFF. V gene TRBV16 combines with J gene TRBJ2-1; 9 nucleotides agree with TRBD1. Germline loops: CDR1 KGHSY, CDR2 FQNENV. There are 17 residues in the CDR3. After removal of 5 bases from V and 4 bases from J, the junction contained 12 bases not matched to a gene. Combining the CDR3 with reference TRBV16 and TRBJ2-1 gives the whole variable domain GEEVAQTPKHLVRGEGQKAKLYCAPIKGHSYVFWYQQVLKNEFKFLISFQNENVFDETGMPKERFSAKCLPNSPCSLEIQATKLEDSAVYFCASSERMGTGFYNEQFFGPGTRLTVL.

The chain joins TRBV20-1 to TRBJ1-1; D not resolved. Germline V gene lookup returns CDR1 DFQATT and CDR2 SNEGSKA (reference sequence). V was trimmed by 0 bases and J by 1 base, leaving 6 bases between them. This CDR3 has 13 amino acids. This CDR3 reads CSARDFRNTEAFF. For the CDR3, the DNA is TGCAGTGCTAGAGATTTCAGGAACACTGAAGCTTTCTTT.

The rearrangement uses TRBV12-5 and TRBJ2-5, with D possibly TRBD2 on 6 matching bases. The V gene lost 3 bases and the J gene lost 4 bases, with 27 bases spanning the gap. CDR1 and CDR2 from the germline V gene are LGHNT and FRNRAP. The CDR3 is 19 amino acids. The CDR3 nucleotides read TGTGCTAGTGGTTTCGGACACATCCTGGGACTCCCCGGTGGAGAGACCCAGTACTTC. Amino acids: CASGFGHILGLPGGETQYF.

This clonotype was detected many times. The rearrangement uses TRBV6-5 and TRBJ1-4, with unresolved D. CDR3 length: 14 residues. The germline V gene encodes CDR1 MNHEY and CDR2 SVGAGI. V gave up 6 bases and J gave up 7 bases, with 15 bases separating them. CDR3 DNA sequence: TGTGCCAGCAGACTTCTGGGTATAGGTGAAAAACTGTTTTTT. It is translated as CASRLLGIGEKLFF.

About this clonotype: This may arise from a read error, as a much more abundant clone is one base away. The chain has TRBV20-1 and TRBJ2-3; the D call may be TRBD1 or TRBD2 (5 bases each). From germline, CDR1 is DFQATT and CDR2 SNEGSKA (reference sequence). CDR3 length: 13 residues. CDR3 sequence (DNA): TGCAGTGCTAGTGTGGGGGTCACAGATACGCAGAATTTT. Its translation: CSASVGVTDTQNF.

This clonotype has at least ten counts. The CDR3 is CSVVPSANTGELFF. The CDR3 coding sequence is TGCAGCGTTGTTCCTAGCGCGAACACCGGGGAGCTGTTTTTT. This chain links TRBV29-1 with TRBJ2-2; tentatively, D is TRBD2 (6 bases). Germline V gene data show CDR1 as SQVTM and CDR2 as ANQGSEA. The CDR3 is 14 amino acids. Trimming left V 4 bases short and J 0 bases short, with 9 bases between.

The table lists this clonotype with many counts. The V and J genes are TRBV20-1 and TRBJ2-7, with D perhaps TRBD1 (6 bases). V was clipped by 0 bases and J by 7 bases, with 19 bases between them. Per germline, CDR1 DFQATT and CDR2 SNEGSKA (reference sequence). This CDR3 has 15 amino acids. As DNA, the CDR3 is TGCAGTGCTAGAGATCTCGCAGGGGTTGGTTTGGAGCAGTACTTC. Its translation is CSARDLAGVGLEQYF.

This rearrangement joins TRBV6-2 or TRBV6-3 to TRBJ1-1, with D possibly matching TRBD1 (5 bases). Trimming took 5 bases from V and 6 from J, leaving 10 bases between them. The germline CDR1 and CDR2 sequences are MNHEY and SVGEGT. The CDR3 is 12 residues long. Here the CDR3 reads CASSQTASEAFF. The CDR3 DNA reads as TGTGCCAGCAGTCAGACAGCCTCTGAAGCTTTCTTT.

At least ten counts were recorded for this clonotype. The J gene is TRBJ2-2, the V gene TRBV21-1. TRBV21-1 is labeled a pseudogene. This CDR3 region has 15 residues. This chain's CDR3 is CASSDHDPTTGELFF. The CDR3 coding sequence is TGTGCCAGCAGCGATCACGACCCAACGACCGGGGAGCTGTTTTTT.

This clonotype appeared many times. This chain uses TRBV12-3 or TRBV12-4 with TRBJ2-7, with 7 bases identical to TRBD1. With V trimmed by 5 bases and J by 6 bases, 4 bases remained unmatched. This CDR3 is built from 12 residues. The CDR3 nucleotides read TGTGCCAGCAGTGCCCGACAGGGCGAGCAGTACGTC. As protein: CASSARQGEQYV.

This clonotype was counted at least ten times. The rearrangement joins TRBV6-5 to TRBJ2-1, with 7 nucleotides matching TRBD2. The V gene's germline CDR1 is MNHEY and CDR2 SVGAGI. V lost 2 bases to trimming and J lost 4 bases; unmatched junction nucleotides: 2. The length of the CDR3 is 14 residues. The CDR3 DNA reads TGTGCCAGCAGTTACGGGGGGGTATACAATGAGCAGTTCTTC. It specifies CASSYGGVYNEQFF.

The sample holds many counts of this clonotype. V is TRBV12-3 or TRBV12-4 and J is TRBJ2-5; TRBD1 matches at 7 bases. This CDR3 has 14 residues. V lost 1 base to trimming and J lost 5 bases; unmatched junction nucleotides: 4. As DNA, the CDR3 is TGTGCCAGCAGTTTAGACCAGGGGGTGGAGACCCAGTACTTC. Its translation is CASSLDQGVETQYF.

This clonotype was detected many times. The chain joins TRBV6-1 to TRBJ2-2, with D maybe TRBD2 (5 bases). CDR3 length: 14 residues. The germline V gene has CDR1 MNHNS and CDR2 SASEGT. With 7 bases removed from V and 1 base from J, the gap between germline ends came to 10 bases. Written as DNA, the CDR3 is TGTGCCAGCACTCCTGCGGGGAACACCGGGGAGCTGTTTTTT. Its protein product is CASTPAGNTGELFF.

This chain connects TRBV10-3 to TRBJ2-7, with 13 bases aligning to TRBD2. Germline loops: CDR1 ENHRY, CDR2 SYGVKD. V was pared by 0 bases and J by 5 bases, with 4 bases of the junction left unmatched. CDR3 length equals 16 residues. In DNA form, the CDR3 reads TGTGCCATCAGTGAGTCAAGGACTAGCGGGAGCCACGAGCAGTACTTC. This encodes CAISESRTSGSHEQYF.

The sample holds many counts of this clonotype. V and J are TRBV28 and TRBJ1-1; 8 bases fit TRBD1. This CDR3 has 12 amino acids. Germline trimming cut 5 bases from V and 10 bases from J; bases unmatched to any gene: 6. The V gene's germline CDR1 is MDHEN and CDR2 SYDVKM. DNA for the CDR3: TGTGCCAGCAGTGGACAGGGCGCGGGAGCTTTCTTT. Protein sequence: CASSGQGAGAFF.